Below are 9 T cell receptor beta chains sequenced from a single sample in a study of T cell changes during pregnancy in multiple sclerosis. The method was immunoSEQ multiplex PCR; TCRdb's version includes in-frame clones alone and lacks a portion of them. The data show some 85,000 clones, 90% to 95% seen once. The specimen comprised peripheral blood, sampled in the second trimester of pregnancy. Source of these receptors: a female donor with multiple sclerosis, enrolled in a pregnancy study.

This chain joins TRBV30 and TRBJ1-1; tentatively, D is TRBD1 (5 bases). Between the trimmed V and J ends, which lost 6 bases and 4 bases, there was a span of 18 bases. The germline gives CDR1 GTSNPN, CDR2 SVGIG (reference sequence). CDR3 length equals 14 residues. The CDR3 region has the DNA TGTGCCTGCTTCTGGGGCGATCGGATCACTGAAGCTTTCTTT. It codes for CACFWGDRITEAFF.

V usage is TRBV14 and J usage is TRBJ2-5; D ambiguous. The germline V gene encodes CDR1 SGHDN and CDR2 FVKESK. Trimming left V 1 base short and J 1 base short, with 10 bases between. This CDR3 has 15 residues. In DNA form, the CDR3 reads TGTGCCAGCAGCCAAGGAGCCCAGGTCCAAGAGACCCAGTACTTC. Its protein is CASSQGAQVQETQYF.

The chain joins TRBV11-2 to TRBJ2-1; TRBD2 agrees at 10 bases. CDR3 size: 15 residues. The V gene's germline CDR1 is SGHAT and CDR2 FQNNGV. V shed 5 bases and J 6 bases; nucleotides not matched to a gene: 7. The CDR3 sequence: CASSPAASGGNEQFF. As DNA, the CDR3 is TGTGCCAGCAGCCCAGCGGCTAGCGGGGGCAATGAGCAGTTCTTC.

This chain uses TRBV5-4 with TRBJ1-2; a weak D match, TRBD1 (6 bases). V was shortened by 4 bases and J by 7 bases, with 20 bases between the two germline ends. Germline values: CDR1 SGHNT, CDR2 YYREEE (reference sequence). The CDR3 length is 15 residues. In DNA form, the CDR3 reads TGTGCCAGCAGCGACCCGGGCAGGGGTAGTAGTGGCTACACCTTC. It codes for CASSDPGRGSSGYTF.

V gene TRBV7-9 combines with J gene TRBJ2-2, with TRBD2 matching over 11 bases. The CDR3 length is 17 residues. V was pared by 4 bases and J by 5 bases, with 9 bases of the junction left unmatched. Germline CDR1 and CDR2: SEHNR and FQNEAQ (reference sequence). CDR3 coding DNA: TGTGCCAGCAGCTCGTTGACTAGCGGGGCTGGGACCGGGGAGCTGTTTTTT. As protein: CASSSLTSGAGTGELFF. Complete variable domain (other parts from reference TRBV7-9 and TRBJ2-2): DTGVSQNPRHKITKRGQNVTFRCDPISEHNRLYWYRQTLGQGPEFLTYFQNEAQLEKSRLLSDRFSAERPKGSFSTLEIQRTEQGDSAMYLCASSSLTSGAGTGELFFGEGSRLTVL.

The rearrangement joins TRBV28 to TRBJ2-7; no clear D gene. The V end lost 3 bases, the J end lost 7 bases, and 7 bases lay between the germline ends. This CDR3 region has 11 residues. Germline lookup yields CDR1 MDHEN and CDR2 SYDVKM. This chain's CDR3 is CASSFDNEQYF. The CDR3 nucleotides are TGTGCCAGCAGTTTTGACAATGAGCAGTACTTC.

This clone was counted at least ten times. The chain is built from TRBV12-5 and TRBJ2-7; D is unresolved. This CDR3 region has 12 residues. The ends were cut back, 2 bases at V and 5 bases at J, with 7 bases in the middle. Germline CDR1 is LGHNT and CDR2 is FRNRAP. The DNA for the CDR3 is TGTGCTAGTGGTTTGACCGAGAACGAGCAGTACTTC. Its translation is CASGLTENEQYF.

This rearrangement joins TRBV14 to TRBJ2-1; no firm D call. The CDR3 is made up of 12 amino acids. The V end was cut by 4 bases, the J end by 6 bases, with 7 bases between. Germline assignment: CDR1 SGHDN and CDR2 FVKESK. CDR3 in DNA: TGTGCCAGCAGCCCGTACTTCAATGAGCAGTTCTTC. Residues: CASSPYFNEQFF.

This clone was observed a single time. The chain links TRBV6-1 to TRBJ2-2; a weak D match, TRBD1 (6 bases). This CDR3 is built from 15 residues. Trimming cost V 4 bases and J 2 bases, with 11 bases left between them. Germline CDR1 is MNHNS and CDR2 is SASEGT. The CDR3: CASSAWDINTGELFF. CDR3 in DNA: TGTGCCAGCAGTGCCTGGGACATCAACACCGGGGAGCTGTTTTTT.